This T cell receptor beta chain was sequenced in a study of response to subunit inactivated influenza vaccine. There are many counts of this clonotype. TCRdb redid the calling of the RT-PCR reads with MiXCR, one entry per CDR3 protein. The data contain hundreds of thousands of distinct CDR3 sequences, 10% to 15% of them seen just once; the ten biggest clones take up roughly 10%. The CDR3 contains 15 residues. J gave up 14 bases and V 0 bases, and 14 bases lay outside the gene matches. CDR1 SGHRS and CDR2 YFSETQ come from the germline V gene. This chain uses TRBV5-1 with TRBJ2-3; TRBD1 aligns across 8 bases. The clonotype was recovered from a man aged 50 to 59 who received an inactivated influenza vaccine. The sequencing used PBMCs from blood, collected on the day of vaccination. The CDR3 loop reads CASSLGGTGGELRYF. For the CDR3, the DNA is TGCGCCAGCAGCTTGGGCGGGACAGGCGGGGAGTTACGGTATTTT.